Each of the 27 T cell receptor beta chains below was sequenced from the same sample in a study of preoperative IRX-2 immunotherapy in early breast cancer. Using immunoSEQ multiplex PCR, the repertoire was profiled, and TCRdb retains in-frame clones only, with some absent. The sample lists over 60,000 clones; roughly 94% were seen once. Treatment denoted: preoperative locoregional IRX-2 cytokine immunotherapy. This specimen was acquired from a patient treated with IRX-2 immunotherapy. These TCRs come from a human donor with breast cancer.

CDR3 sequence: CASNQRAGGSGETQYF. CDR3 DNA: TGTGCCAGCAATCAGCGCGCAGGGGGCAGCGGAGAGACCCAGTACTTC. The chain links TRBV28 to TRBJ2-5; 8 positions agree with TRBD1. CDR3 size: 16 residues. Per germline, CDR1 MDHEN and CDR2 SYDVKM. V was pared by 7 bases and J by 4 bases, with 14 bases of the junction left unmatched.

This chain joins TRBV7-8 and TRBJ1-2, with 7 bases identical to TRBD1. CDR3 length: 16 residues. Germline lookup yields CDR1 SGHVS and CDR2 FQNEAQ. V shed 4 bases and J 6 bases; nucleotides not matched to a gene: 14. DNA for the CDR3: TGTGCCAGCAGCTCGTCGACCGGGGCCCAGGGGGATGGCTACACCTTC. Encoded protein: CASSSSTGAQGDGYTF. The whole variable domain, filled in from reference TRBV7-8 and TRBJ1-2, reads GAGVSQSPRYKVAKRGQDVALRCDPISGHVSLFWYQQALGQGPEFLTYFQNEAQLDKSGLPSDRFFAERPEGSVSTLKIQRTQQEDSAVYLCASSSSTGAQGDGYTFGSGTRLTVV.

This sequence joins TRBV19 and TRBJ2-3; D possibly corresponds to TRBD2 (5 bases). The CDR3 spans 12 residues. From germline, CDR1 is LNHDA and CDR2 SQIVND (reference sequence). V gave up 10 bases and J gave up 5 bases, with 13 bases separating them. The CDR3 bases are TGTGCCACACGCCCCCGGGAAGATACGCAGTATTTT. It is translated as CATRPREDTQYF.

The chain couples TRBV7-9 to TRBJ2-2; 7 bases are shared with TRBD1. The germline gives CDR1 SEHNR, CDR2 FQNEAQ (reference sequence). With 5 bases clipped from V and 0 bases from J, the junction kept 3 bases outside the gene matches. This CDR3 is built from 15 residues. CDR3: CASSPGGANTGELFF. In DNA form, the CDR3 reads TGTGCCAGCAGCCCAGGGGGAGCGAACACCGGGGAGCTGTTTTTT. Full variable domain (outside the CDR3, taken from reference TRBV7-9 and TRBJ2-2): DTGVSQNPRHKITKRGQNVTFRCDPISEHNRLYWYRQTLGQGPEFLTYFQNEAQLEKSRLLSDRFSAERPKGSFSTLEIQRTEQGDSAMYLCASSPGGANTGELFFGEGSRLTVL.

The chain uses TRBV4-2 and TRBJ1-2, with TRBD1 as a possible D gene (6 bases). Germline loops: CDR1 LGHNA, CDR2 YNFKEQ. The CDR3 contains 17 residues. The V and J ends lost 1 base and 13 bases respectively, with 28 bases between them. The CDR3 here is CASSQATKGRGAGFTTF. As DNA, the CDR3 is TGTGCCAGCAGCCAAGCCACAAAGGGCAGGGGCGCGGGATTTACCACCTTC.

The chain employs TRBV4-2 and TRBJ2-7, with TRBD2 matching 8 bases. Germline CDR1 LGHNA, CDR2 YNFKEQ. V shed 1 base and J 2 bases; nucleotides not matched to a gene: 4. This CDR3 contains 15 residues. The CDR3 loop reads CASSQAAGATYEQYF. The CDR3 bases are TGTGCCAGCAGCCAAGCAGCGGGGGCGACCTACGAGCAGTACTTC.

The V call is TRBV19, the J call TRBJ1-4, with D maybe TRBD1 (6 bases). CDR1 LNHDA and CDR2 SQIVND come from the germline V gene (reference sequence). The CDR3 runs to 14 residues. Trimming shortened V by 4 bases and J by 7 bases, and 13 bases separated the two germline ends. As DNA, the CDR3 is TGTGCCAGTAGTAGGGGGCAAGGAAGTGAAAAACTGTTTTTT. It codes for CASSRGQGSEKLFF.

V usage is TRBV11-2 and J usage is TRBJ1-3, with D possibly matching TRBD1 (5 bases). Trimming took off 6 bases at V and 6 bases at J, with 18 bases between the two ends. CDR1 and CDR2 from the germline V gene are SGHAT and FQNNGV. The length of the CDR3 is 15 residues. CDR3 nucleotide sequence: TGTGCCAGCAGTCTTGTAGGGGTCGCGGTAAACACCATATATTTT. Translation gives CASSLVGVAVNTIYF.

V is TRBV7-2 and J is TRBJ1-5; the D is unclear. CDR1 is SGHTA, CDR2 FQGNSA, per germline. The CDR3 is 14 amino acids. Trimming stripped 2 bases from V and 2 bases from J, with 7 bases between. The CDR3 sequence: CASSLQSGNQPQHF. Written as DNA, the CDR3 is TGTGCCAGCAGCTTACAGTCAGGCAATCAGCCCCAGCATTTT.

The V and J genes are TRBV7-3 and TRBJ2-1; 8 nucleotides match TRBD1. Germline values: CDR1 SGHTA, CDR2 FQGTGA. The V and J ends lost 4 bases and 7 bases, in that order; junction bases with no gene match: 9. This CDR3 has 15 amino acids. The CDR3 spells CASSYRGALGNEQFF. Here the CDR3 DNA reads TGTGCCAGCAGCTACAGGGGGGCCCTGGGAAATGAGCAGTTCTTC.

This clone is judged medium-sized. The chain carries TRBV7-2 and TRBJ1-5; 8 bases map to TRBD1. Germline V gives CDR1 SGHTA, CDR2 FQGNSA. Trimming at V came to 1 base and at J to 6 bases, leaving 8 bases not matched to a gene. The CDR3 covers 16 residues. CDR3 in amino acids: CASSLVVDRARQPQHF. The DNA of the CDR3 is TGTGCCAGCAGCTTAGTAGTGGACAGGGCGCGTCAGCCCCAGCATTTT. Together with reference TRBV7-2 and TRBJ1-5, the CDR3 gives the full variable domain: GAGVSQSPSNKVTEKGKDVELRCDPISGHTALYWYRQSLGQGLEFLIYFQGNSAPDKSGLPSDRFSAERTGGSVSTLTIQRTQQEDSAVYLCASSLVVDRARQPQHFGDGTRLSIL.

CDR3: CASLPWGQGPYEQYF. CDR3 nucleotide sequence: TGTGCCAGCCTTCCTTGGGGACAGGGGCCCTACGAGCAGTACTTC. V usage is TRBV7-2 and J usage is TRBJ2-7; 10 bases map to TRBD1. V shed 8 bases and J 2 bases; nucleotides not matched to a gene: 9. The CDR3 runs 15 residues. The V gene's germline CDR1 is SGHTA and CDR2 FQGNSA.

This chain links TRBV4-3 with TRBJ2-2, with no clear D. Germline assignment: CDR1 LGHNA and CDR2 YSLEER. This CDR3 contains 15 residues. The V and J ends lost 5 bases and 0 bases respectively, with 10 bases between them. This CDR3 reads CASSVFITNTGELFF. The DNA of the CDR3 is TGCGCCAGCAGCGTTTTTATTACGAACACCGGGGAGCTGTTTTTT.

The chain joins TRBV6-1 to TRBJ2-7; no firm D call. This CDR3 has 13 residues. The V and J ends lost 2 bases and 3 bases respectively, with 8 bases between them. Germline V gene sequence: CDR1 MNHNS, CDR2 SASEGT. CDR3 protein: CASSETVNYEQYF. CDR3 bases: TGTGCCAGCAGTGAAACGGTGAACTACGAGCAGTACTTC.

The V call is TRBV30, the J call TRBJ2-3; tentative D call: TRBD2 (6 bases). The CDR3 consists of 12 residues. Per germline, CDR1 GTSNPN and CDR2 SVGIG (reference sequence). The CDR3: CVCTGAPDTQYF. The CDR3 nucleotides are TGTGTATGTACGGGAGCCCCAGATACGCAGTATTTT.

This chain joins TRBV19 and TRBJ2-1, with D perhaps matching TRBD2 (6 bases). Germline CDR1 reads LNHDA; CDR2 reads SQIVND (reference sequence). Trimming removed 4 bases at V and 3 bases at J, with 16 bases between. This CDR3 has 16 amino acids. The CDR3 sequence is CASSTPFRGSYNEQFF. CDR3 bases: TGTGCCAGTAGTACCCCTTTTCGGGGGAGCTACAATGAGCAGTTCTTC.

CDR3 in amino acids: CASSQKLAGVIHEQFF. DNA for the CDR3: TGCGCCAGCAGCCAAAAACTAGCGGGAGTTATCCATGAGCAGTTCTTC. The V call is TRBV4-1, the J call TRBJ2-1; TRBD2 matches 11 bases. J lost 8 bases, V lost 2 bases, and 8 bases had no gene match. The CDR3 totals 16 residues. The germline CDR1 and CDR2 sequences are MGHRA and YSYEKL.

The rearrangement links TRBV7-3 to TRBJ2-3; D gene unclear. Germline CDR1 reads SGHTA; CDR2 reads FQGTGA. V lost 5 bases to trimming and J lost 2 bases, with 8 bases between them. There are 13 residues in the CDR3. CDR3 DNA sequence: TGTGCCAGCAGCGTGGCCCCCACAGATACGCAGTATTTT. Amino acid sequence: CASSVAPTDTQYF.

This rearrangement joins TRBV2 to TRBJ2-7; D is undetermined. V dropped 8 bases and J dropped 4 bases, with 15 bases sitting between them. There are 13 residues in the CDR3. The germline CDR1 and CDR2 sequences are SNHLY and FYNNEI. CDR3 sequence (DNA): TGTGCCAGCCGATTGCTTAGGGAATACGAGCAGTACTTC. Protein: CASRLLREYEQYF.

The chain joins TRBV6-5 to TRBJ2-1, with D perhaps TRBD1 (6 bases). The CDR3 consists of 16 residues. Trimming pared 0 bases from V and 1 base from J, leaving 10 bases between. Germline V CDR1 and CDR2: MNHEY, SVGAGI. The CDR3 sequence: CASSYSRQGSYNEQFF. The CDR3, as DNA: TGTGCCAGCAGTTACTCGAGGCAGGGGTCCTACAATGAGCAGTTCTTC.

CDR3 in DNA: TGCGCCAGCAGCTTGGAAGCCGGCACCGAAGTGGACGAGCAGTACTTC. Translation gives CASSLEAGTEVDEQYF. J is TRBJ2-7 and V is TRBV5-1; no definite D call. Looked up from germline, CDR1 is SGHRS and CDR2 is YFSETQ. V was pared by 0 bases and J by 5 bases, with 18 bases between. This CDR3 region has 16 residues.

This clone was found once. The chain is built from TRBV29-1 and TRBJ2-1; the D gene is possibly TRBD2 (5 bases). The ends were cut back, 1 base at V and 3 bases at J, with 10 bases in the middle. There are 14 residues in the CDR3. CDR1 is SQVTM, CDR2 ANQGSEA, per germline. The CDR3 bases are TGCAGCGTTGAAGTCGGGGTTAGCTACAATGAGCAGTTCTTC. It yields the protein CSVEVGVSYNEQFF.

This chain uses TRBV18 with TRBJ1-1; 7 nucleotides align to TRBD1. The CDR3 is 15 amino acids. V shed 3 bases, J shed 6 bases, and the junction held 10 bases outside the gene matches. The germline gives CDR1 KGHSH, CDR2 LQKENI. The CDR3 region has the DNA TGTGCCAGCTCACCTGCGACAGGGAGAGAGGCTGAAGCTTTCTTT. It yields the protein CASSPATGREAEAFF.

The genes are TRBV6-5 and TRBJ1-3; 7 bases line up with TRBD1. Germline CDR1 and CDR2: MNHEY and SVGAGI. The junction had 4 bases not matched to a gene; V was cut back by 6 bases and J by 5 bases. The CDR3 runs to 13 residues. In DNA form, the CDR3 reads TGTGCCAGCAGCAGACAGGGAAGAAACACCATATATTTT. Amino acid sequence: CASSRQGRNTIYF.

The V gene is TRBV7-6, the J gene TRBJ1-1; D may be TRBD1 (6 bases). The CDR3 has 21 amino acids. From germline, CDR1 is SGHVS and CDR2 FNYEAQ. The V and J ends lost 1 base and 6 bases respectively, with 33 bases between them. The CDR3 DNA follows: TGTGCCAGCAGCTTAGTGGGGAGGGCGGCTCTCTCAAGGGGGACACTGGCTGAAGCTTTCTTT. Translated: CASSLVGRAALSRGTLAEAFF.

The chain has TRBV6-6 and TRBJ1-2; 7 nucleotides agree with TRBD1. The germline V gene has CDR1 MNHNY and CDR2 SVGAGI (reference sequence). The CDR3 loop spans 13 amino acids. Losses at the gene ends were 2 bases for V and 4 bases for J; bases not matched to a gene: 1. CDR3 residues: CASSYEGAYGYTF. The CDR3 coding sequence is TGTGCCAGCAGTTACGAGGGGGCCTATGGCTACACCTTC.

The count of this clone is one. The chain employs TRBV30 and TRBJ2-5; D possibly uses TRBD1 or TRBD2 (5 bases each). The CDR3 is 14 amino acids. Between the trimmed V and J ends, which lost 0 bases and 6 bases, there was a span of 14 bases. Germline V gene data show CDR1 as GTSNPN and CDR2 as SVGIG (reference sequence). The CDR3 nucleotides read TGTGCCTGGAGTGTTGGGGGTATCGGAAAGACCCAGTACTTC. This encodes CAWSVGGIGKTQYF.